These 22 T cell receptor beta chains were all obtained from the same sample, sequenced in a study of response to subunit inactivated influenza vaccine. TCRdb re-analysed the RT-PCR reads in MiXCR, keeping a single row per CDR3 protein. The sample yields under 850,000 distinct CDR3 sequences, about 18% seen once. The sequenced sample was PBMCs from blood, obtained 5 days after vaccination. These receptor sequences come from a man over 45 who received an inactivated influenza vaccine.

This clonotype was found a few times. This chain links TRBV12-3 or TRBV12-4 with TRBJ2-1; no clear D. V was shortened by 0 bases and J by 5 bases, with 5 bases between the two germline ends. This CDR3 has 13 residues. CDR3 DNA sequence: TGTGCCAGCAGTTTAGCGGCCCACAATGAGCAGTTCTTC. As protein: CASSLAAHNEQFF.

This sequence joins TRBV20-1 and TRBJ2-5, with D perhaps TRBD1 (6 bases). The ends were cut back, 5 bases at V and 5 bases at J, with 18 bases in the middle. The CDR3 is 14 amino acids. From germline, CDR1 is DFQATT and CDR2 SNEGSKA (reference sequence). The CDR3 region is CSARGGEVRETQYF. In DNA, the CDR3 is TGCAGTGCTCGAGGGGGTGAGGTTAGGGAGACCCAGTACTTC.

The chain recombines TRBV20-1 with TRBJ1-6, with 9 nucleotides matching TRBD1. V lost 1 base and J lost 7; bases outside the gene matches: 8. Germline CDR1 is DFQATT and CDR2 is SNEGSKA (reference sequence). The CDR3 sequence is 16 residues long. The DNA of the CDR3 is TGCAGTGCTAGAGCCGTTGGACAGGGGTTAAATTCACCCCTCCACTTT. The encoded protein is CSARAVGQGLNSPLHF.

This clonotype was observed many times. The rearrangement links TRBV7-2 to TRBJ1-2; 11 bases line up with TRBD1. The CDR3 length is 15 residues. The germline CDR1 and CDR2 sequences are SGHTA and FQGNSA. J gave up 7 bases and V 5 bases, and 9 bases lay outside the gene matches. This chain's CDR3 is CASSANTGTGGGYTF. CDR3 nucleotides: TGTGCCAGCAGCGCAAACACCGGGACAGGGGGTGGCTACACCTTC. Using reference TRBV7-2 and TRBJ1-2 for the parts outside the CDR3, the full variable domain is GAGVSQSPSNKVTEKGKDVELRCDPISGHTALYWYRQSLGQGLEFLIYFQGNSAPDKSGLPSDRFSAERTGGSVSTLTIQRTQQEDSAVYLCASSANTGTGGGYTFGSGTRLTVV.

This rearrangement joins TRBV5-1 to TRBJ2-3; 7 bases map to TRBD2. V was pared by 7 bases and J by 2 bases, with 7 bases of the junction left unmatched. CDR3 length equals 14 residues. Per the germline V gene, CDR1 is SGHRS and CDR2 is YFSETQ. In DNA form, the CDR3 reads TGCGCCAGCCGGGGGGTTTTCTTCACAGATACGCAGTATTTT. Its protein product is CASRGVFFTDTQYF.

This chain links TRBV7-2 with TRBJ1-1; no clear D. The germline V gene encodes CDR1 SGHTA and CDR2 FQGNSA. The CDR3 is made up of 14 amino acids. Trimming shortened V by 6 bases and J by 2 bases, and 13 bases separated the two germline ends. This chain's CDR3 is CASRKASLNTEAFF. CDR3 DNA: TGTGCCAGCAGGAAGGCCTCCTTAAACACTGAAGCTTTCTTT.

CDR3 sequence (DNA): TGTGCCAGCTCACTGACTAGGGTCAACCTCGATGAGCAGTTCTTC. Amino acids: CASSLTRVNLDEQFF. The chain couples TRBV18 to TRBJ2-1, with D maybe TRBD2 (6 bases). This CDR3 contains 15 residues. Trimming cost V 4 bases and J 8 bases, with 18 bases left between them. The germline CDR1 and CDR2 sequences are KGHSH and LQKENI. Together with reference TRBV18 and TRBJ2-1, the CDR3 gives the full variable domain: NAGVMQNPRHLVRRRGQEARLRCSPMKGHSHVYWYRQLPEEGLKFMVYLQKENIIDESGMPKERFSAEFPKEGPSILRIQQVVRGDSAAYFCASSLTRVNLDEQFFGPGTRLTVL.

The chain couples TRBV6-9 to TRBJ2-7; 9 nucleotides agree with TRBD2. CDR1 MNHGY and CDR2 SVAAGI come from the germline V gene. This CDR3 spans 16 amino acids. V shed 2 bases and J 2 bases; nucleotides not matched to a gene: 7. The CDR3 sequence: CASSYSRLADPYEQYF. CDR3 nucleotides: TGTGCCAGCAGTTATAGTAGACTAGCGGATCCCTACGAGCAGTACTTC.

J is TRBJ1-2 and V is TRBV7-9, with D unresolved. The germline gives CDR1 SEHNR, CDR2 FQNEAQ (reference sequence). Between the trimmed V and J ends, which lost 1 base and 5 bases, there was a span of 8 bases. The CDR3 consists of 13 residues. The CDR3 sequence: CASSLVHLYGYTF. CDR3 DNA: TGTGCCAGCAGCTTAGTGCATCTATATGGCTACACCTTC. The variable domain in full, with the rest retrieved from reference TRBV7-9 and TRBJ1-2, is DTGVSQNPRHKITKRGQNVTFRCDPISEHNRLYWYRQTLGQGPEFLTYFQNEAQLEKSRLLSDRFSAERPKGSFSTLEIQRTEQGDSAMYLCASSLVHLYGYTFGSGTRLTVV.

The gene calls are TRBV24-1 and TRBJ2-3, with D perhaps being TRBD1 or TRBD2 (5 bases each). This CDR3 is built from 16 residues. Trimming removed 3 bases from V and 6 bases from J, with 18 bases in between. Germline CDR1 and CDR2: KGHDR and SFDVKD. Here the CDR3 DNA reads TGTGCCACCAGTGATCGAGGGTTCGCAGGGCTCGATACGCAGTATTTT. It specifies CATSDRGFAGLDTQYF.

The V gene is TRBV20-1, the J gene TRBJ2-7; 11 positions match TRBD2. With 3 bases clipped from V and 5 bases from J, the junction kept 12 bases outside the gene matches. CDR1 is DFQATT and CDR2 is SNEGSKA in the germline V gene (reference sequence). The CDR3 length is 16 residues. CDR3 DNA sequence: TGCAGTGCTAGTTCTGTAGCGGGAGGGCCTCGTAACGAGCAGTACTTC. This gives the protein CSASSVAGGPRNEQYF.

This clonotype was found a few times. The chain couples TRBV5-1 to TRBJ2-1; the D is unclear. The V gene's germline CDR1 is SGHRS and CDR2 YFSETQ. Trimming pared 4 bases from V and 2 bases from J, leaving 10 bases between. The CDR3 has 14 amino acids. The CDR3 DNA sequence: TGCGCCAGCAGCGGGCGGAAGACCTACAATGAGCAGTTCTTC. The encoded protein is CASSGRKTYNEQFF.

At least ten counts were recorded for this clonotype. The chain carries TRBV27 and TRBJ2-1; D might be TRBD2 (5 bases). Trimming took 2 bases from V and 9 from J, leaving 11 bases between them. CDR1 is MNHEY and CDR2 is SMNVEV in the germline V gene (reference sequence). CDR3 size: 13 residues. The CDR3 DNA reads as TGTGCCAGCAGTTTAACTCTAGGAGGTGAGCAGTTCTTC. This gives the protein CASSLTLGGEQFF.

This clonotype occurred a few times. The chain recombines TRBV4-3 with TRBJ1-1; no clear D gene. Germline V gives CDR1 LGHNA, CDR2 YSLEER. V lost 0 bases, J lost 7 bases, and 18 bases lay in between. The CDR3 consists of 16 residues. Here the CDR3 DNA reads TGCGCCAGCAGCCAAGATCGCTGGGGAACCGATTTTGAAGCTTTCTTT. Its protein product is CASSQDRWGTDFEAFF.

The V gene is TRBV20-1, the J gene TRBJ1-5; D perhaps matches TRBD1 (5 bases). CDR1 is DFQATT and CDR2 is SNEGSKA in the germline V gene (reference sequence). The CDR3 runs 15 residues. V was clipped by 1 base and J by 0 bases, with 10 bases between them. The CDR3 here is CSARGGRTSNQPQHF. Written as DNA, the CDR3 is TGCAGTGCTAGAGGGGGCAGAACTAGCAATCAGCCCCAGCATTTT.

The V call is TRBV11-2, the J call TRBJ2-7, with D possibly being TRBD1 (6 bases). Per the germline V gene, CDR1 is SGHAT and CDR2 is FQNNGV. Trimming left V 3 bases short and J 7 bases short, with 16 bases between. The CDR3 sequence is 14 residues long. CDR3 DNA sequence: TGTGCCAGCAGCTTTGGTAACAGGGCAGGGGAGCAGTACTTC. This sequence encodes CASSFGNRAGEQYF.

This clonotype was recorded only once. This rearrangement joins TRBV7-2 to TRBJ1-1; D is undetermined. Deletions cut 2 bases from V and 7 bases from J, with 14 bases between. This CDR3 has 14 residues. Germline loops: CDR1 SGHTA, CDR2 FQGNSA. The CDR3 DNA follows: TGTGCCAGCAGCTTATGGGCAGCTAGACGTGAAGCTTTCTTT. It encodes CASSLWAARREAFF.

This clonotype has just a few counts. The gene calls are TRBV20-1 and TRBJ2-1; TRBD2 is a possible D gene (5 bases). The CDR3 loop spans 16 amino acids. Germline V lookup: CDR1 DFQATT, CDR2 SNEGSKA (reference sequence). Trimming removed 3 bases from V and 10 bases from J, with 25 bases in between. The CDR3 sequence: CSARDSLGFIFGEQFF. DNA of the CDR3: TGCAGTGCTAGGGACTCACTAGGGTTTATATTTGGAGAGCAGTTCTTC.

This clonotype turned up a few times. The J gene is TRBJ1-3, the V gene TRBV12-3 or TRBV12-4, with 12 bases fitting TRBD1. The CDR3 extends over 16 amino acids. With V trimmed by 6 bases and J by 4 bases, 7 bases remained unmatched. The CDR3 nucleotides are TGTGCCAGCAGCGGGACAGGGGGCATGAGGGGAAACACCATATATTTT. It specifies CASSGTGGMRGNTIYF.

The chain employs TRBV6-2 or TRBV6-3 and TRBJ2-1; D possibly uses TRBD1 or TRBD2 (6 bases each). Trimming stripped 4 bases from V and 8 bases from J, with 12 bases between. The CDR3 loop spans 13 amino acids. Looked up from germline, CDR1 is MNHEY and CDR2 is SVGEGT. The CDR3 region is CASSSFGGHEQFF. The DNA for the CDR3 is TGTGCCAGCAGTTCCTTCGGGGGCCATGAGCAGTTCTTC.

This sequence joins TRBV5-1 and TRBJ1-3; TRBD1 might be the D (5 bases). The CDR3 is 16 amino acids. Germline values: CDR1 SGHRS, CDR2 YFSETQ. V was clipped by 3 bases and J by 4 bases, with 17 bases between them. The CDR3 loop is CASSSLQGSKGNTIYF. The DNA of the CDR3 is TGCGCCAGCAGCTCCCTGCAGGGATCGAAAGGAAACACCATATATTTT.

The rearrangement uses TRBV4-3 and TRBJ2-5; D is possibly TRBD2 (5 bases). This CDR3 contains 14 residues. Germline CDR1 reads LGHNA; CDR2 reads YSLEER. V shed 0 bases and J shed 4 bases, with 9 bases lying between them. The CDR3 here is CASSQDSLAETQYF. CDR3 coding DNA: TGCGCCAGCAGCCAAGATAGCCTAGCAGAGACCCAGTACTTC.